A selection of T cell receptor beta chains follows, all from one sample in a study of cytomegalovirus exposure and HLA in healthy donors. Libraries were prepared by immunoSEQ multiplex PCR; TCRdb keeps only in-frame clonotypes and omits some of them. The profile covers around 250,000 clones, with 80% to 85% appearing a single time and almost 8% taken by the ten largest. Material for sequencing was PBMCs. These receptors were collected from a woman aged 55-69 years in good health and CMV-seropositive. CDR3s include the opening cysteine and the closing phenylalanine or tryptophan. The D gene is left open where the match is weak. Part of the rows lack a size; the others show once, few, many or a class for expanded clones.

abundance,j_gene,v_gene,len,d_gene,CDR3nt,CDR3aa
NA,TRBJ2-7,TRBV10-3,15,TRBD2,TGTGCCATCAGTGGGACTAGCGGGATACCCTACGAGCAGTACTTC,CAISGTSGIPYEQYF
NA,TRBJ2-7,TRBV11-2,13,NA,TGTGCCAGCAGCTTAGTTGCGGTCTACGAGCAGTACTTC,CASSLVAVYEQYF
NA,TRBJ1-2,TRBV30,14,NA,TGTGCCTGGAGTGTACATGAGGGAGGGTATGGCTACACCTTC,CAWSVHEGGYGYTF
NA,TRBJ2-7,TRBV29-1,14,NA,TGCAGCGTTGAAGAATCGACAGGATCCTACGAGCAGTACTTC,CSVEESTGSYEQYF
NA,TRBJ1-4,TRBV28,13,NA,TGTGCCAGCTTTGGCAGGTTCGAAGGAAAACTGTTTTTT,CASFGRFEGKLFF
few,TRBJ1-1,TRBV5-4,14,NA,TGTGCCAGCAGGGCAGACATTTCGAACACTGAAGCTTTCTTT,CASRADISNTEAFF
NA,TRBJ2-5,TRBV7-9,17,NA,TGTGCCAGCAGCCGGGGGCTAGCGGGACAGGGGCAAGAGACCCAGTACTTC,CASSRGLAGQGQETQYF
NA,TRBJ2-5,TRBV19,13,TRBD1,TGTGCCACTGCTTACAGGGGGAAGGAGACCCAGTACTTC,CATAYRGKETQYF
NA,TRBJ1-1,TRBV10-3,17,TRBD1,TGTGCCATCAGGCCCGTGGACAGGGGGCGCTCGGACACTGAAGCTTTCTTT,CAIRPVDRGRSDTEAFF
once,TRBJ1-4,TRBV18,16,NA,TGTGCCAGCTCTCAGTTGACAGGATCAACTAATGAAAAACTGTTTTTT,CASSQLTGSTNEKLFF
NA,TRBJ1-5,TRBV15,16,TRBD1,TGTGCCACCAGCAGGGCGGCAGGGGGAAGAAATCAGCCCCAGCATTTT,CATSRAAGGRNQPQHF
NA,TRBJ2-1,TRBV29-1,14,TRBD1,TGCAGCGTTTCTTGGGACAGGGGATTCAATGAGCAGTTCTTC,CSVSWDRGFNEQFF
NA,TRBJ1-2,TRBV6-5,16,NA,TGTGCCAGCAGTTACGGGGTCCTTCGGGGGGTTGGCGGCTACACCTTC,CASSYGVLRGVGGYTF
NA,TRBJ2-5,TRBV5-6,13,TRBD2,TGTGCCAGCAGCCGAGCGGGAGGGGAGACCCAGTACTTC,CASSRAGGETQYF
NA,TRBJ2-7,TRBV15,16,NA,TGTGCCACCAGCAGAGAGCTCCAGGGTGCATTGTACGAGCAGTACTTC,CATSRELQGALYEQYF
NA,TRBJ2-7,TRBV10-3,14,TRBD2,TGTGCCATCAGTGTGTCTAGCGGACAATACGAGCAGTACTTC,CAISVSSGQYEQYF
NA,TRBJ1-5,TRBV5-4,13,NA,TGTGCCAGCAGCTTCGGGGATGGTGAGCCCCAGCATTTT,CASSFGDGEPQHF
NA,TRBJ2-7,TRBV6-1,13,NA,TGTGCCAGCAGCCATGGACAGCCCTACGAGCAGTACTTC,CASSHGQPYEQYF
NA,TRBJ2-1,TRBV7-2,17,NA,TGTGCCAGCAGCTTAGAGAGCGGGTCTGGTGGCTACAATGAGCAGTTCTTC,CASSLESGSGGYNEQFF
once,TRBJ2-2,TRBV2,15,TRBD1,TGTGCCAGCAGGACCGGGACAGGGAACACCGGGGAGCTGTTTTTT,CASRTGTGNTGELFF
NA,TRBJ2-7,TRBV20-1,11,NA,TGCAGTGCTAGGCAGGTATACGAGCAGTACTTC,CSARQVYEQYF
once,TRBJ2-1,TRBV5-4,16,TRBD1,TGTGCCAGCAGCTTACCAGGGGACAGAAGCTACAATGAGCAGTTCTTC,CASSLPGDRSYNEQFF
NA,TRBJ2-2,TRBV11-2,16,TRBD1,TGTGCCAGCAGCGACCTCGGGACAGGGGACACCGGGGAGCTGTTTTTT,CASSDLGTGDTGELFF
NA,TRBJ2-7,TRBV5-1,14,NA,TGCGCCAGCAGCGCGGTTGGGAGCTCCTACGAGCAGTACTTC,CASSAVGSSYEQYF
NA,TRBJ2-6,TRBV11-3,19,NA,TGTGCCAGCAGCTCATCGACAGAATTATTCTACTCTGGGGCCAACGTCCTGACTTTC,CASSSSTELFYSGANVLTF
NA,TRBJ2-3,TRBV5-4,16,TRBD1,TGTGCCAGCAGCACCCGGGACAGGGGCGTTGCAGATACGCAGTATTTT,CASSTRDRGVADTQYF
few,TRBJ1-4,TRBV2,12,TRBD1,TGTGCCGGAGGGACAGGGGCCGAAAAACTGTTTTTT,CAGGTGAEKLFF
NA,TRBJ2-7,TRBV6-7,13,NA,TGTGCCAGCAGTTCCTTGGACTGCTACGAGCAGTACTTC,CASSSLDCYEQYF
NA,TRBJ1-2,TRBV18,14,NA,TGTGCCAGCTCACCACCGGGGGGTAACTATGGCTACACCTTC,CASSPPGGNYGYTF
NA,TRBJ1-2,TRBV19,14,TRBD1,TGTGCCAGTAGTCCATCCGGGACAGGGAATGGCTACACCTTC,CASSPSGTGNGYTF
NA,TRBJ2-3,TRBV5-1,14,NA,TGCGCCAGCAGCGGGGGACTTCGAACAGATACGCAGTATTTT,CASSGGLRTDTQYF
NA,TRBJ1-1,TRBV29-1,13,NA,TGCAGCGCCCTTCTTGGCAGATCGGGTGAAGCTTTCTTT,CSALLGRSGEAFF
NA,TRBJ2-1,TRBV5-1,15,NA,TGCGCCAGCACCCGGACGTCATCCGGGGGCAATGAGCAGTTCTTC,CASTRTSSGGNEQFF
NA,TRBJ1-1,TRBV6-1,14,TRBD1,TGTGCCAGCGAACCACACGGGACAGCAGTTGAAGCTTTCTTT,CASEPHGTAVEAFF
few,TRBJ1-1,TRBV5-4,14,TRBD1,TGTGCCAGCAGCTTGGGGGACAGGGACACTGAAGCTTTCTTT,CASSLGDRDTEAFF
NA,TRBJ2-5,TRBV29-1,16,TRBD2,TGCAGCGTTGTTGGACTAGCGGGAGGGCCGTTGGAGACCCAGTACTTC,CSVVGLAGGPLETQYF
NA,TRBJ1-2,TRBV9,11,NA,TGTGCCAGCAGCGCCTCACAGGGCTACACCTTC,CASSASQGYTF
NA,TRBJ2-3,TRBV5-1,14,TRBD2,TGCGCCAGCAGCTCAGCGGGAGTTATAGATACGCAGTATTTT,CASSSAGVIDTQYF
NA,TRBJ1-1,TRBV2,13,NA,TGTGCCAGCAGTGAACTACGGGACACTGAAGCTTTCTTT,CASSELRDTEAFF
NA,TRBJ2-7,TRBV7-2,16,TRBD2,TGTGCCAGCAGCTCTACCGGGACTAGCGGGAGCCACGAGCAGTACTTC,CASSSTGTSGSHEQYF
NA,TRBJ2-7,TRBV2,13,NA,TGTGCCAGCAGAGAAAGGAGGCCCTACGAGCAGTACTTC,CASRERRPYEQYF
once,TRBJ2-3,TRBV5-5,15,NA,TGTGCCAGCAGCTTGGGCGGGGTTAGGGCAGATACGCAGTATTTT,CASSLGGVRADTQYF
NA,TRBJ2-2,TRBV28,12,NA,TGTGCCAGCAGAACAGTCACCGGGGAGCTGTTTTTT,CASRTVTGELFF
NA,TRBJ2-1,TRBV6-6,12,NA,TGTGCCAGCAGTGACTCGGCGGGAGAGCAGTTCTTC,CASSDSAGEQFF
NA,TRBJ2-1,TRBV27,14,NA,TGTGCCAGCAGTTTATTTTCAGGCTACAATGAGCAGTTCTTC,CASSLFSGYNEQFF
NA,TRBJ2-7,TRBV27,13,NA,TGTGCCAGCAGTTTTAGAGGGTCCCGAGGGCAGTACTTC,CASSFRGSRGQYF
NA,TRBJ2-5,TRBV11-2,14,TRBD2,TGTGCCAGCAGCTCCCTAGCGGGAGGAGGGACCCAGTACTTC,CASSSLAGGGTQYF
NA,TRBJ1-1,TRBV28,16,NA,TGTGCCAGCAGTTTGCCCCTTACAGGATTGTACACTGAAGCTTTCTTT,CASSLPLTGLYTEAFF